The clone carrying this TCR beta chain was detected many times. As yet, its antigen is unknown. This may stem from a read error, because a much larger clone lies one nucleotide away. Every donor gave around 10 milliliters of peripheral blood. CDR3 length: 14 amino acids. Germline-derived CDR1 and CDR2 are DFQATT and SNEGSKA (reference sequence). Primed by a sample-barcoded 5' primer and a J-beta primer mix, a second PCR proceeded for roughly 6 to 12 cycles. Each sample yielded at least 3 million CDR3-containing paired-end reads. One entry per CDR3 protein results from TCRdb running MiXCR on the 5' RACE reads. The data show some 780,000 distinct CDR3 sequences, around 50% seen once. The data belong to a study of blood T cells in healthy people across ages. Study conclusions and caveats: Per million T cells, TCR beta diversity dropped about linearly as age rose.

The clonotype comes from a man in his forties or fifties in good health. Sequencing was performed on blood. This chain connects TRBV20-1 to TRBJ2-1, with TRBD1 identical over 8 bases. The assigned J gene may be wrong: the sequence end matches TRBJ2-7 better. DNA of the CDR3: TGCAGTGCGCAAGACAGGGGAACCTACAATGAGCAGTACTTC. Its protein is CSAQDRGTYNEQYF.